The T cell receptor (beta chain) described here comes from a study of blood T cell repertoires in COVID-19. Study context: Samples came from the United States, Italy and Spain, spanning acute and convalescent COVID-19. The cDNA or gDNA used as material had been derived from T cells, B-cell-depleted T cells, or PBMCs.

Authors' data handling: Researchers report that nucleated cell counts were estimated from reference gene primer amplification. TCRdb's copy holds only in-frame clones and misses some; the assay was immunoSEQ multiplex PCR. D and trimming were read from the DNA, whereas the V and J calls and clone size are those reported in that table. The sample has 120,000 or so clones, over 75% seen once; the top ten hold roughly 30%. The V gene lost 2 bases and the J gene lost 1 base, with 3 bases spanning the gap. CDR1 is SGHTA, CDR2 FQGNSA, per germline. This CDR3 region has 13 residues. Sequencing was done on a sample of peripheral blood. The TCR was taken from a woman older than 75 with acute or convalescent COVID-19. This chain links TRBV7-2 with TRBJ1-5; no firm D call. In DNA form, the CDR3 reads TGTGCCAGCAGCTTACAGAGCAATCAGCCCCAGCATTTT. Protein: CASSLQSNQPQHF.